This T cell receptor beta chain was identified in a study of shared clonotypes between healthy human individuals. The study's findings and limits: Estimated clonotype richness was generally higher in naive than memory subsets. Rarefaction gave evidence that sorted-subset sequencing remained incomplete despite large depth. The naive CD4 repertoires of a few donors were compared, and about 5% of clonotypes were shared.

Naive CD45RA+ and memory CD45RA-negative subsets were split from CD4+ cells. Germline CDR1 and CDR2: SGHRS and YFSETQ. J was trimmed by 4 bases and V by 4 bases; bases with no gene match: 10. The CDR3 runs 16 residues. Sequencing used immunoSEQ multiplex PCR; TCRdb keeps in-frame clones, though not all of them. Among approximately 620,000 clones, 95% to 98% were seen once, and the ten largest hold around 0.06%. Concerning this clone: The antigen remains undetermined.

Source material: naive CD4+ T cells sorted from blood. Indicated subset: CD45RA+ positively selected. The origin of this receptor is a woman younger than 45 in good health. The V and J genes are TRBV5-1 and TRBJ2-5, with 10 bases aligning to TRBD2. The DNA of the CDR3 is TGCGCCAGCAGCGGAGGCTTAGCGGGAGGCGGAGAGACCCAGTACTTC. It specifies CASSGGLAGGGETQYF.